Listed below are T cell receptor beta chains from one sample, sequenced in a study of T cell responses to AZD1222 COVID-19 vaccine. Assay: immunoSEQ multiplex PCR; the TCRdb copy retains only in-frame clones and omits some. This table has 66,000 or so clones, more than 65% appearing once. The source was peripheral blood, collected on day 0 of MenACWY control vaccination. These TCRs come from an adult in good health. CDR3s include the opening cysteine and the closing phenylalanine or tryptophan. D genes are given only for firm matches. Size tells how often a clone was seen (once, few, many) or the class of an expanded clone, and some rows leave it out.

abundance,j_gene,d_gene,len,v_gene,CDR3nt,CDR3aa
-,TRBJ2-1,-,15,TRBV6-5,TGTGCCAGCAGGCGGGGCCTTAGCTCCTACAATGAGCAGTTCTTC,CASRRGLSSYNEQFF
-,TRBJ2-5,TRBD2,18,TRBV2,TGTGCCAGCAGAGTGACTAGCGGGAGTAGGGGCGCGAGAGAGACCCAGTACTTC,CASRVTSGSRGARETQYF
-,TRBJ1-1,-,12,TRBV12-3/TRBV12-4,TGTGCCAGCAGTTTACTGAACACTGAAGCTTTCTTT,CASSLLNTEAFF
few,TRBJ1-5,-,18,TRBV12-5,TGTGCTAGTGGTTTGGACCCATTCCACGCAGGGGTCGATCAGCCCCAGCATTTT,CASGLDPFHAGVDQPQHF
-,TRBJ2-1,TRBD2,14,TRBV30,TGTGCCTGGAGTCGGCTAGCGGGCGGGAATGAGCAGTTCTTC,CAWSRLAGGNEQFF
-,TRBJ1-2,-,13,TRBV11-2,TGTGCCAGCAGCTTAGCGCAGGGAGGCGGCTACACCTTC,CASSLAQGGGYTF
once,TRBJ2-1,-,15,TRBV29-1,TGCAGCGTTTCACCGGTTGCAAGCTCCTACAATGAGCAGTTCTTC,CSVSPVASSYNEQFF
-,TRBJ2-7,TRBD1,15,TRBV10-1,TGCGCCAGCAGTCTTCCCGGGACAGAGACTTACGAGCAGTACTTC,CASSLPGTETYEQYF
-,TRBJ1-3,-,11,TRBV29-1,TGCAGCGTTGACGTCGGAGACACCATATATTTT,CSVDVGDTIYF
-,TRBJ1-4,-,14,TRBV2,TGTGCCAGCAGTGTGGGGACAACTAATGAAAAACTGTTTTTT,CASSVGTTNEKLFF
-,TRBJ2-3,TRBD2,14,TRBV30,TGTGCCTGGAATAGCGGGAGTAGCACAGATACGCAGTATTTT,CAWNSGSSTDTQYF
once,TRBJ1-6,-,13,TRBV28,TGTGCCACATCAAGGGACCTAGGTTCACCCCTCCACTTT,CATSRDLGSPLHF
-,TRBJ2-1,TRBD2,17,TRBV29-1,TGCAGCGTGAGCTGGGATCTTACGGGAGGACGGAGGGGTGAGCAGTTCTTC,CSVSWDLTGGRRGEQFF
-,TRBJ2-1,-,16,TRBV27,TGTGCCAGCAGTTTAGGGGTGGGGGAGTCCAACAATGAGCAGTTCTTC,CASSLGVGESNNEQFF
few,TRBJ2-3,-,11,TRBV6-6,TGTGCCAGCAGCCCTAAAGATACGCAGTATTTT,CASSPKDTQYF
-,TRBJ2-1,-,13,TRBV5-1,TGCGCCAGCAGCCCATGGGATCTAAATGAGCAGTTCTTC,CASSPWDLNEQFF
-,TRBJ1-5,-,15,TRBV5-1,TGCGCCAGCAGCTTCCGCGGGGATAGCAATCAGCCCCAGCATTTT,CASSFRGDSNQPQHF
-,TRBJ2-1,TRBD1,13,TRBV2,TGTGCCAGCGCCCCGACAGGGATCAATGAGCAGTTCTTC,CASAPTGINEQFF
-,TRBJ1-5,-,14,TRBV6-5,TGTGCCACCTTAAAAACAGGGCTGTCCCAGCCCCAGCATTTT,CATLKTGLSQPQHF
-,TRBJ2-3,-,12,TRBV6-1,TGTGCCAGCAGTGAAGCCGGGCGTGCGCAGTATTTT,CASSEAGRAQYF
-,TRBJ2-6,-,15,TRBV7-9,TGTGCCAGCAGCTTTGAGAGCGACGGGGCCAACGTCCTGACTTTC,CASSFESDGANVLTF
-,TRBJ2-7,-,14,TRBV2,TGTGCCAGCGATCGGGCAGGACAAATCTACGAGCAGTACTTC,CASDRAGQIYEQYF
-,TRBJ2-7,-,13,TRBV7-2,TGTGCCAGCAGCACGGGATTCTCCAACGAGCAGTACTTC,CASSTGFSNEQYF
-,TRBJ1-4,TRBD1,12,TRBV30,TGTGCCTTGGGACAGACGCGGGAAAAACTGTTTTTT,CALGQTREKLFF
-,TRBJ1-6,-,13,TRBV13,TGTGCCAGCAGCGTCCGACAGAATTCACCCCTCCACTTT,CASSVRQNSPLHF
-,TRBJ2-1,-,14,TRBV9,TGTGCCAGCAGCGTAGAAAGGGGGGAAACTGAGCAGTTCTTC,CASSVERGETEQFF
-,TRBJ1-2,TRBD1,15,TRBV5-1,TGCGCCAGCAGCCCGGACAGGGGGGGTCAGAAGGGCTACACCTTC,CASSPDRGGQKGYTF
-,TRBJ1-2,-,11,TRBV20-1,TGCAGTGCTAGAGCGAACTATGGCTACACCTTC,CSARANYGYTF
-,TRBJ1-4,TRBD1,16,TRBV19,TGTGCCAGTAGTACAACGCCCGGACAGGGTATTGAAAAACTGTTTTTT,CASSTTPGQGIEKLFF
-,TRBJ1-5,-,13,TRBV2,TGTGCCAGCAGTCTAGCCAGGAATCAGCCCCAGCATTTT,CASSLARNQPQHF
few,TRBJ2-2,-,16,TRBV3-1/TRBV3-2,TGTGCCAGCAGCCCCAATCTCCATCGGAACACCGGGGAGCTGTTTTTT,CASSPNLHRNTGELFF
-,TRBJ1-5,-,15,TRBV4-1,TGCGCCAGCAGCCTATCGTTTACTAGGGATCAGCCCCAGCATTTT,CASSLSFTRDQPQHF
-,TRBJ2-3,TRBD2,16,TRBV5-1,TGCGCCAGCAGCCGGGAGGGAGCTGTTGGCACAGATACGCAGTATTTT,CASSREGAVGTDTQYF
-,TRBJ2-7,-,13,TRBV6-2/TRBV6-3,TGTGCCAGCAGTTACTCAAATGTCTACGAGCAGTACTTC,CASSYSNVYEQYF
few,TRBJ1-2,-,13,TRBV6-6,TGTGCCAGCAAAACCGGGACGGGCTATGGCTACACCTTC,CASKTGTGYGYTF
once,TRBJ2-5,TRBD1,13,TRBV7-8,TGTGCCAGCAGCCGACAGGGGGAAAAGACCCAGTACTTC,CASSRQGEKTQYF
-,TRBJ1-2,-,16,TRBV6-5,TGTGCCAGCAGTTACTCGGGCAGGGGCCCTACCTGGGGCTACACCTTC,CASSYSGRGPTWGYTF
-,TRBJ2-3,-,14,TRBV4-2,TGTGCCAGCAGCCAAGACCGGAGCACAGATACGCAGTATTTT,CASSQDRSTDTQYF
-,TRBJ2-4,TRBD2,19,TRBV19,TGTGCCAGTAGTATAAACCGAGGACTAGCGGGACCTAGCGGAAACATTCAGTACTTC,CASSINRGLAGPSGNIQYF
few,TRBJ2-7,TRBD1,16,TRBV5-4,TGTGCCAGCAGCCCCACGCCGGACAGGGCTACCTACGAGCAGTACTTC,CASSPTPDRATYEQYF
-,TRBJ2-5,TRBD2,19,TRBV20-1,TGCAGTGCCAGTCCCACCCTTGGGACTAGCGGCCCGACGGAGGAGACCCAGTACTTC,CSASPTLGTSGPTEETQYF
-,TRBJ1-2,TRBD1,16,TRBV10-2,TGCGCCAGCACCGGAGCCGGGACAGGGTCCTCCGCCGGCTACACCTTC,CASTGAGTGSSAGYTF
-,TRBJ1-5,-,15,TRBV3-1/TRBV3-2,TGTGCCAGCAGCCAAGATCGGGGAGATAATCAGCCCCAGCATTTT,CASSQDRGDNQPQHF
few,TRBJ1-4,-,15,TRBV28,TGTGCCTGCGGCGGGGGTCAAGCAACTAATGAAAAACTGTTTTTT,CACGGGQATNEKLFF
-,TRBJ1-1,TRBD1,14,TRBV6-2/TRBV6-3,TGTGCCAGCAGTCTACAGGGGGGTTGGACTGAAGCTTTCTTT,CASSLQGGWTEAFF
-,TRBJ1-1,TRBD1,14,TRBV7-9,TGTGCCAGCACCGCGACAGGGCCAAGTTCTGAAGCTTTCTTT,CASTATGPSSEAFF